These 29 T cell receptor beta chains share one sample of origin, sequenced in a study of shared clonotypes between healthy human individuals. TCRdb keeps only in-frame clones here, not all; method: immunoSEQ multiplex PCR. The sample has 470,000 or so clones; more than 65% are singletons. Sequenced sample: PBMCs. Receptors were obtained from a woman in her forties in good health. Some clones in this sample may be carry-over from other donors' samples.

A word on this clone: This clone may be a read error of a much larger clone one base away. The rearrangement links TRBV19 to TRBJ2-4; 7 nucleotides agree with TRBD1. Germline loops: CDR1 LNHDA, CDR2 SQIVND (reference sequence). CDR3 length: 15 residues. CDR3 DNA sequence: TGTGCCAGTAGTATTTCGACAGGGACGCGAAACATTCGGTACTTC. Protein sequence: CASSISTGTRNIRYF.

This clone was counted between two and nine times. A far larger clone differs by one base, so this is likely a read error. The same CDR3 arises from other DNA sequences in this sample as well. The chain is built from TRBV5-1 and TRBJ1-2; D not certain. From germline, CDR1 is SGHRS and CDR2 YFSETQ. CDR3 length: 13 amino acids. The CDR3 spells CASSLTAVHGYTF. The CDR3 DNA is TGCGCCAGCAGCTTAACGGCCGTTCATGGCTACACCTTT.

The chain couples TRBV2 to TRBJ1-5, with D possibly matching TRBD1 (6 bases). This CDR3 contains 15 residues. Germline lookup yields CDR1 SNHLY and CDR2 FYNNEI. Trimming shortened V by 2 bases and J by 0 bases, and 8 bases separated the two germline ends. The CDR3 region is CASSERGGSNQPQHF. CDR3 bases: TGTGCCAGCAGTGAAAGAGGGGGTAGCAATCAGCCCCAGCATTTT.

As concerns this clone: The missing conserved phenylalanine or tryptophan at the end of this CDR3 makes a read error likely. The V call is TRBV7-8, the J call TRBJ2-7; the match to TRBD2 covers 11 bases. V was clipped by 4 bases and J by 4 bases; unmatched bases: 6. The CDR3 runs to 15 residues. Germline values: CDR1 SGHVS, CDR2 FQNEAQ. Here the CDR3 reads CASSSRRLAGYEQYL. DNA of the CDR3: TGTGCCAGCAGCTCCCGTCGACTAGCGGGGTACGAGCAGTACCTC.

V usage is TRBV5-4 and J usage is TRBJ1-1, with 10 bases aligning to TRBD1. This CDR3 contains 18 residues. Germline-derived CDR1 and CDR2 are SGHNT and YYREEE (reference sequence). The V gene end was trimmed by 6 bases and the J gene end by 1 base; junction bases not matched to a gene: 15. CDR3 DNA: TGTGCCAGCACTTCCCGAGACAGGGGGCCCTTGAAGAACACTGAAGCTTTCTTT. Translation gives CASTSRDRGPLKNTEAFF.

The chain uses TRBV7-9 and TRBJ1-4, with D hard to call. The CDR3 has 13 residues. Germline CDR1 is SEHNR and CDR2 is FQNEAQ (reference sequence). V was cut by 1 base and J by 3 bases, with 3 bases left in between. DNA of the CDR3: TGTGCCAGCAGCTTAGGCTCTAATGAAAAACTGTTTTTT. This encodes CASSLGSNEKLFF. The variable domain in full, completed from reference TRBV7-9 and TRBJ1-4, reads DTGVSQNPRHKITKRGQNVTFRCDPISEHNRLYWYRQTLGQGPEFLTYFQNEAQLEKSRLLSDRFSAERPKGSFSTLEIQRTEQGDSAMYLCASSLGSNEKLFFGSGTQLSVL.

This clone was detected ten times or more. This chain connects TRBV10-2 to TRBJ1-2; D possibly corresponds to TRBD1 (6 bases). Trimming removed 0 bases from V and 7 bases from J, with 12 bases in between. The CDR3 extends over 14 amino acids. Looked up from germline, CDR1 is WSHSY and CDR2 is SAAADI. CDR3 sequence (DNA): TGCGCCAGCAGTGAGTCGGGCGGGGGCGGTGGCTACACCTTC. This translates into CASSESGGGGGYTF.

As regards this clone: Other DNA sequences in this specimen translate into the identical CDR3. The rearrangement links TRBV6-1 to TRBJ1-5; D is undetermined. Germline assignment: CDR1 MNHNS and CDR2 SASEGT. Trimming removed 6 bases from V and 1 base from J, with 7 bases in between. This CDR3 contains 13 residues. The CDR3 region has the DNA TGTGCCAGCAGCCAAGGGAGCAATCAGCCCCAGCATTTT. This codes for CASSQGSNQPQHF.

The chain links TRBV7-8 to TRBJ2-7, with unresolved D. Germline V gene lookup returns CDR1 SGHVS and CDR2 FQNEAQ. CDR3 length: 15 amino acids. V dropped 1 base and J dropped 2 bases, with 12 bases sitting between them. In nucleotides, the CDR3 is TGTGCCAGCAGCTTAGGTGTCTTCACCACCTACGAGCAGTACTTC. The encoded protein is CASSLGVFTTYEQYF.

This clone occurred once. The CDR3 DNA sequence: TGTGCCAGCAGTGAGCGCGGGGGGGTTTATGAGCAGTTCTTC. It yields the protein CASSERGGVYEQFF. The V gene is TRBV2, the J gene TRBJ2-1; 9 bases fit TRBD2. CDR3 length equals 14 residues. Germline V gene lookup returns CDR1 SNHLY and CDR2 FYNNEI. V was pared by 3 bases and J by 8 bases, with 5 bases of the junction left unmatched.

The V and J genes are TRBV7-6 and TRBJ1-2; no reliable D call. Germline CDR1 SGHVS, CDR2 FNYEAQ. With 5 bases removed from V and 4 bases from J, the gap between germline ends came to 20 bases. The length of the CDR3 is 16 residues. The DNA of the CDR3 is TGTGCCAGCAGCCCCGCCGGGAGTGGCTGGGGCTATGGCTACACCTTC. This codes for CASSPAGSGWGYGYTF.

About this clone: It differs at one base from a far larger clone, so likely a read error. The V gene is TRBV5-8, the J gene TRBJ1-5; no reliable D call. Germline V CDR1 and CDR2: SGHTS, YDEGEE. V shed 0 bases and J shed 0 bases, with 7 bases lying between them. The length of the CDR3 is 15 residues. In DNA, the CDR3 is TGTGCCAGCAGCTTGGGGACCTGTAGCAATCAGCCCCAGCATTTT. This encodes CASSLGTCSNQPQHF.

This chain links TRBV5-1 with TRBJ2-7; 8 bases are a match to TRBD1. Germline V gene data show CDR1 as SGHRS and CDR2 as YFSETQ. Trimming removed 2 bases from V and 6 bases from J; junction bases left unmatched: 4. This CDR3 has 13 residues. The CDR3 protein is CASSFGQGTEQYF. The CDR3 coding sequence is TGCGCCAGCAGCTTCGGACAGGGCACCGAGCAGTACTTC. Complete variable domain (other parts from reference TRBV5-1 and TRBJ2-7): KAGVTQTPRYLIKTRGQQVTLSCSPISGHRSVSWYQQTPGQGLQFLFEYFSETQRNKGNFPGRFSGRQFSNSRSEMNVSTLELGDSALYLCASSFGQGTEQYFGPGTRLTVT.

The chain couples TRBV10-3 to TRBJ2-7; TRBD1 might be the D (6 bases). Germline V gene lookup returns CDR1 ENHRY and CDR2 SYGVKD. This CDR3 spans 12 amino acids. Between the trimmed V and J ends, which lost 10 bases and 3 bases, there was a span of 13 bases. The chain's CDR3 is CASRGRGYEQYF. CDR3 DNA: TGTGCCAGCAGGGGTAGGGGCTACGAGCAGTACTTC.

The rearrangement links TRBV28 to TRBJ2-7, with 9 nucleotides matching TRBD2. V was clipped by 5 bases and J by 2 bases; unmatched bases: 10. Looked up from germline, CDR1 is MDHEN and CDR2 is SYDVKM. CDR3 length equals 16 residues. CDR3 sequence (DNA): TGTGCCAGCAGTGGAATTAGCGGGAGCCGCCCCTACGAGCAGTACTTC. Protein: CASSGISGSRPYEQYF.

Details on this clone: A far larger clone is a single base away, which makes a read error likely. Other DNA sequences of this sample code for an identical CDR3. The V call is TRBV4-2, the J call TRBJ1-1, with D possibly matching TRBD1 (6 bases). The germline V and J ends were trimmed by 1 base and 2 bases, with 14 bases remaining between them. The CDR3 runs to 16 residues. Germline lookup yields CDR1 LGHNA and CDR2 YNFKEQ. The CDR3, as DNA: TGTGCCAGCAGCCAAGGGGACACTCATACCAACACTGAAGCTTTCTTT. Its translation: CASSQGDTHTNTEAFF.

CDR3 coding DNA: TGTGCCAGCAGTTACGGTACGGGAGGGCGACTCAATGAGCAGTTCTTC. This gives the protein CASSYGTGGRLNEQFF. The chain carries TRBV6-5 and TRBJ2-1, with 8 bases lining up with TRBD2. CDR1 and CDR2 from the germline V gene are MNHEY and SVGAGI. The CDR3 loop spans 16 amino acids. Losses at the gene ends were 2 bases for V and 6 bases for J; bases not matched to a gene: 9.

CDR3 DNA sequence: TGTGCCAGCAGGGTGCGGGGGACAGGGGTACGCGAGCAGTACTTC. Amino acid sequence: CASRVRGTGVREQYF. The rearrangement joins TRBV27 to TRBJ2-7; 10 bases fit TRBD1. The CDR3 is 15 amino acids. Germline CDR1 is MNHEY and CDR2 is SMNVEV (reference sequence). After removal of 6 bases from V and 6 bases from J, the junction contained 11 bases not matched to a gene.

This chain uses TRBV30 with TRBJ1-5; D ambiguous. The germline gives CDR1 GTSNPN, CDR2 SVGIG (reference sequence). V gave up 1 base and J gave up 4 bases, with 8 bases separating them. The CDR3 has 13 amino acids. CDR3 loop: CAWSASRNQPQHF. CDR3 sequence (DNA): TGTGCCTGGAGTGCCAGTCGGAATCAGCCCCAGCATTTT.

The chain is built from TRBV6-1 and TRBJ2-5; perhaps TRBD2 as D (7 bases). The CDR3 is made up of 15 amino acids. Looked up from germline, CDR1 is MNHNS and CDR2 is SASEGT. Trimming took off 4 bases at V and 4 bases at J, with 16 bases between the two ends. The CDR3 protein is CASSGAGVGGETQYF. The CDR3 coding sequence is TGTGCCAGCAGTGGGGCGGGAGTAGGGGGAGAGACCCAGTACTTC.

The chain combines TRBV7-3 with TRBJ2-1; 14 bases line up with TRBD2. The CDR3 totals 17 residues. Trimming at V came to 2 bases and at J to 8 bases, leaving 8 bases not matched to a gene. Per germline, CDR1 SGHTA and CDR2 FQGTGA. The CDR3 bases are TGTGCCAGCAGCTTAGGGACTAGCGGGAGTTCCCGCGATGAGCAGTTCTTC. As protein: CASSLGTSGSSRDEQFF.

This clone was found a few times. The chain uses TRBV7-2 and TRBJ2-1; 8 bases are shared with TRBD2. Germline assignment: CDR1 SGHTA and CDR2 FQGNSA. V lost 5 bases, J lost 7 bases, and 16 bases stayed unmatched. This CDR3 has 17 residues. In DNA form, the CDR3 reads TGTGCCAGCAGCCTTCACCCCGGGACTAGTTCGGGGAATGAGCAGTTCTTC. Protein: CASSLHPGTSSGNEQFF. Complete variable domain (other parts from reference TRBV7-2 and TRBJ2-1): GAGVSQSPSNKVTEKGKDVELRCDPISGHTALYWYRQSLGQGLEFLIYFQGNSAPDKSGLPSDRFSAERTGGSVSTLTIQRTQQEDSAVYLCASSLHPGTSSGNEQFFGPGTRLTVL.

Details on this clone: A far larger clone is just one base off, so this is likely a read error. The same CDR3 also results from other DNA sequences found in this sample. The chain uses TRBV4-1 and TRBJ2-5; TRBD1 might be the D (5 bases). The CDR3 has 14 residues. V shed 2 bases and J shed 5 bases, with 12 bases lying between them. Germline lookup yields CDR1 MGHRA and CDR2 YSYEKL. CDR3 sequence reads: CASSQRTGGETQYF. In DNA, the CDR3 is TGCGCCAGCAGCCAACGTACAGGCGGCGAGACCCAGTACTTC.

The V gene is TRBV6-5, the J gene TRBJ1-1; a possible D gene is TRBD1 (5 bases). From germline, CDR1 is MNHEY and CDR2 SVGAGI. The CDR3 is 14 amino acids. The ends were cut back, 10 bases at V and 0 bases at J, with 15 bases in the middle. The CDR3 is CATLGQGMNTEAFF. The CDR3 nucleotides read TGTGCCACCCTAGGGCAGGGAATGAACACTGAAGCTTTCTTT.

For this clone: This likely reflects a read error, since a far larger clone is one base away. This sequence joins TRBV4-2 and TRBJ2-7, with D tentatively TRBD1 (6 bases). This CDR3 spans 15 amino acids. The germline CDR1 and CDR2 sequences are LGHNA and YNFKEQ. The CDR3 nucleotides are TGTGCCAGCAGCCAGTTGGGGGACAAGACCTACGTGCAGTACTTC. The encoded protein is CASSQLGDKTYVQYF.

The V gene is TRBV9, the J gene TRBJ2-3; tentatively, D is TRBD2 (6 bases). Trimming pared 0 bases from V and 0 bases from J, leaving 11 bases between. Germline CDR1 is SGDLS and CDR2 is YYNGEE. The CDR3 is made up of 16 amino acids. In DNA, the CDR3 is TGTGCCAGCAGCGTAGAGGCGGGGCCTAGCACAGATACGCAGTATTTT. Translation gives CASSVEAGPSTDTQYF. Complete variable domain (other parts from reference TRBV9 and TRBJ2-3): DSGVTQTPKHLITATGQRVTLRCSPRSGDLSVYWYQQSLDQGLQFLIQYYNGEERAKGNILERFSAQQFPDLHSELNLSSLELGDSALYFCASSVEAGPSTDTQYFGPGTRLTVL.

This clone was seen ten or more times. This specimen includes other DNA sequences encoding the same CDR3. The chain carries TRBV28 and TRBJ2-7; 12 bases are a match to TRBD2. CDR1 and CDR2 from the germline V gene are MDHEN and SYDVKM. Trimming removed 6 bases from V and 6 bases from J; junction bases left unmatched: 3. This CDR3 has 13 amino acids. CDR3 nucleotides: TGTGCCAGCAGACCGGGACTAGCGGGCGAGCAGTACTTC. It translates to CASRPGLAGEQYF.

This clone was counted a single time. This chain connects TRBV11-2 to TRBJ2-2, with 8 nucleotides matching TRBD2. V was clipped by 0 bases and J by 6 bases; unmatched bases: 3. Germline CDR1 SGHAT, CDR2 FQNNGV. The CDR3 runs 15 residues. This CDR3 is CASSLELAAAGELFF. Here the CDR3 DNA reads TGTGCCAGCAGCTTAGAACTAGCGGCGGCCGGGGAGCTGTTTTTT.

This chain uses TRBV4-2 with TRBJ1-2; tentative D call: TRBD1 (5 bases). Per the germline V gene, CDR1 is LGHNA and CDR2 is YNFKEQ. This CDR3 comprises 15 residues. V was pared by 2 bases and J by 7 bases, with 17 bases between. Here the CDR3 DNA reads TGTGCCAGCAGCCAATGGCGGGGGTTAACTATTGGCTACACCTTC. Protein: CASSQWRGLTIGYTF.